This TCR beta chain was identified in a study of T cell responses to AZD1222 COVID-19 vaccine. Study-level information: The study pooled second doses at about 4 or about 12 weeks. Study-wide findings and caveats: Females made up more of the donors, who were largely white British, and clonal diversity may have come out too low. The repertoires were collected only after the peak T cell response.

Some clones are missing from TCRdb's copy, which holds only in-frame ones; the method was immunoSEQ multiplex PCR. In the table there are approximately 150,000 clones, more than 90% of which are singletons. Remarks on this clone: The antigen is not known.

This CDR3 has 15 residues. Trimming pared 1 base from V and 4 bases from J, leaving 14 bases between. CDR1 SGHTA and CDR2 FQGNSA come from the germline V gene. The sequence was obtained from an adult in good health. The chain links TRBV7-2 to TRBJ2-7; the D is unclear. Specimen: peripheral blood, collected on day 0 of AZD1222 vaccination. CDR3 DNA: TGTGCCAGCAGCTTAGATGAGCGCGAACATTACGAGCAGTACTTC. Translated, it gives CASSLDEREHYEQYF.